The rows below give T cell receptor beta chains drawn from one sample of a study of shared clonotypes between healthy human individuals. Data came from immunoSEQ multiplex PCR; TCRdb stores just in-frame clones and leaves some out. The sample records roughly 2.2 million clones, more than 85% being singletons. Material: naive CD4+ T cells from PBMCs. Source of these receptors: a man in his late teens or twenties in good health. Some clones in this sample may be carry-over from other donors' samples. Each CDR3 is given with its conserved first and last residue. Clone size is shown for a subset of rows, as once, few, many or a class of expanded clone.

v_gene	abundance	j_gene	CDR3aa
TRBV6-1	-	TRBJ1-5	CASSEGTGGRSNQPQHF
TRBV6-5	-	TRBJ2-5	CASTPGGEETQYF
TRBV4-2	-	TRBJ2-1	CASSKKQGAYNEQFF
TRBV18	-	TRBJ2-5	CASSPPGRGETQYF
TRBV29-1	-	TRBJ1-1	CSVEKNTEAFF
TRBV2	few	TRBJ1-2	CASTDRSNYGYTF
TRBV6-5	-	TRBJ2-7	CASSGQGLSYEQYF
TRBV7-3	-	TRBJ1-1	CASSFFGAEAFF
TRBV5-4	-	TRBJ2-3	CASSLSGTDTQYF
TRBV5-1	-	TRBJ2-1	CASSLHTGTNNEQFF
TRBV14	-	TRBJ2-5	CASSPKREGTETQYF
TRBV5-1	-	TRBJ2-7	CASSPDEGSYEQYF
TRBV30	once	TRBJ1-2	CAWSRRQGSDYGYTF
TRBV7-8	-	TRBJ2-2	CASSSRGLAGVGVPGELFF
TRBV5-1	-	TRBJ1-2	CASSLVLSGQNYGYTF
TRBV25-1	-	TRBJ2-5	CASSAQGLSKETQYF
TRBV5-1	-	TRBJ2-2	CASSLAYTGELFF